One sample yielded the 3 T cell receptor beta chains listed below, sequenced in a study of cytomegalovirus exposure and HLA in healthy donors. It was with 60 Vbeta and 13 Jbeta primers that the PCR ran. Some clones are missing from TCRdb's copy, which holds only in-frame ones; the method was immunoSEQ multiplex PCR. Here the sample spans 150,000 to 200,000 clones, roughly 80% being singletons. The sample was PBMCs. The receptors come from a man aged 25 to 40 in good health and CMV-seronegative.

V gene TRBV7-9 combines with J gene TRBJ2-7; 7 bases match TRBD1. CDR1 is SEHNR and CDR2 is FQNEAQ in the germline V gene (reference sequence). Losses at the gene ends were 6 bases for V and 6 bases for J; bases not matched to a gene: 20. This CDR3 has 17 residues. CDR3 bases: TGTGCCAGCAGGCCCAGGGTCACGGGACAGATCTACGGCGAGCAGTACTTC. Its translation is CASRPRVTGQIYGEQYF.

DNA for the CDR3: TGTGCCAGCAGCTTTACAGGGGGTAACACTGAAGCTTTCTTT. The encoded protein is CASSFTGGNTEAFF. The chain links TRBV5-6 to TRBJ1-1; the match to TRBD1 covers 8 bases. CDR1 SGHDT and CDR2 YYEEEE come from the germline V gene. The CDR3 length is 14 residues. Germline trimming cut 2 bases from V and 2 bases from J; bases unmatched to any gene: 2.

The chain uses TRBV27 and TRBJ1-4, with D possibly TRBD1 on 6 matching bases. Germline assignment: CDR1 MNHEY and CDR2 SMNVEV (reference sequence). This CDR3 comprises 13 residues. V was cut by 5 bases and J by 11 bases, with 15 bases left in between. CDR3 sequence: CASSPRTGTKLFF. CDR3 sequence (DNA): TGTGCCAGCAGTCCGCGTACAGGGACCAAACTGTTTTTT.